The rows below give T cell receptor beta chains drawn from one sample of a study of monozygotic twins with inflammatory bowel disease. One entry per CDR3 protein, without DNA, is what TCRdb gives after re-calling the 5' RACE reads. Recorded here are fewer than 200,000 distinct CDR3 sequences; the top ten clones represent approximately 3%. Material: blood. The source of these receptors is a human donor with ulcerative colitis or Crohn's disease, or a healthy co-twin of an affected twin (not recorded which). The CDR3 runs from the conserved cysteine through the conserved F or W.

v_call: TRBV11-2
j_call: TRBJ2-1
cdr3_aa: CASSRLTGGNQNEQFF

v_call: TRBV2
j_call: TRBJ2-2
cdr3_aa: CASSRQGSWNTGELFF

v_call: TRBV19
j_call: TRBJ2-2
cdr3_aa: CASSYRRTGVNGELFF

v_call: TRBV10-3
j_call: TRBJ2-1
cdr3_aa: CAIKDGSYNEQFF

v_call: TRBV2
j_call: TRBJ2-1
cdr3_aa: CASRASGLVPESNEQFF

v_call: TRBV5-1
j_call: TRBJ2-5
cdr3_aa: CASQPQGGQETQYF

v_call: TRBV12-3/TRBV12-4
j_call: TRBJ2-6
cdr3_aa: CASSPKVGTVFSGANVLTF

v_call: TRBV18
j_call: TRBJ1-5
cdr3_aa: CASSLSGQGAEQPQHF

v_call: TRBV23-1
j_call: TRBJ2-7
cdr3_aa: CASSPLRDRSANYEQYF

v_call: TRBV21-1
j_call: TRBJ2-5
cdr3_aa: CASSKVPGEETQYF

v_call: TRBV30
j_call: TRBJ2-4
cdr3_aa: CAWDIGGRNIQYF

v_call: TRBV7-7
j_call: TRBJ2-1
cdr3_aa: CASSLGPLYNEQFF

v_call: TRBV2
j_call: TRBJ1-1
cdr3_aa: CASGAGTGNTEAFF

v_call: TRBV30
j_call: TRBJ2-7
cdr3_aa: CAWSPGLAYEQYF

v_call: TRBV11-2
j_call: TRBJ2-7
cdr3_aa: CASSRDGAYEQYF

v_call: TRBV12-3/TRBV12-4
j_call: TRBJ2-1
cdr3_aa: CASSFDRVDEQFF

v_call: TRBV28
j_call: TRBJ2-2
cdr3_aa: CASTVGDRAGELFF

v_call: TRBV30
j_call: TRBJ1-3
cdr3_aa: CAWAGLPVHTIYF

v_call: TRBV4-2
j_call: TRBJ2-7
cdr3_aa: CASSQAYQGSYEQYF

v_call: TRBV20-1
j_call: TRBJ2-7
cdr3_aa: CSAPTGGDYEQYF

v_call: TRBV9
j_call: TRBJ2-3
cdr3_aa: CASSVSFGTTDTQYF

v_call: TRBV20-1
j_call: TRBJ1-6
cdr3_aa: CSARRGVGDSPLHF